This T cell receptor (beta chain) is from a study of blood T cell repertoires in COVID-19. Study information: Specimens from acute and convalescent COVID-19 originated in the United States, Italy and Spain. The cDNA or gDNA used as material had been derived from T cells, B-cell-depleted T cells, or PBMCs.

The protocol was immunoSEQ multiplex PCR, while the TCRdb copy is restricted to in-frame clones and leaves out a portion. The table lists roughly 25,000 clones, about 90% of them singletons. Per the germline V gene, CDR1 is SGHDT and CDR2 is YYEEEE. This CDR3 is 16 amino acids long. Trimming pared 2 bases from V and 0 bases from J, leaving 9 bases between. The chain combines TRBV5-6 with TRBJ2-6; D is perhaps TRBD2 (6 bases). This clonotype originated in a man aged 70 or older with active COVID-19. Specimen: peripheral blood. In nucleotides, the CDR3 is TGTGCCAGCAGCTTCCGGGGGTACTCTGGGGCCAACGTCCTGACTTTC. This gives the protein CASSFRGYSGANVLTF.